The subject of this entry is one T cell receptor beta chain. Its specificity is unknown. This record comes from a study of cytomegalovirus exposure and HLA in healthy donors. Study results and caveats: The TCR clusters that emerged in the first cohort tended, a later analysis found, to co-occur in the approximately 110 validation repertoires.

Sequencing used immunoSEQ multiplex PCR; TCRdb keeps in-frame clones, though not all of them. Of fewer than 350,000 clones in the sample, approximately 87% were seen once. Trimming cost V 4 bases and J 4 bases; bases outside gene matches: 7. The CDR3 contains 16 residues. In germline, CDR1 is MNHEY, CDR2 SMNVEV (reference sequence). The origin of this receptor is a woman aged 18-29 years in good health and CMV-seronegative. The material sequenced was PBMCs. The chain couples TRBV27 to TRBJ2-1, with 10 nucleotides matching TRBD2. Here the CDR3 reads CASSSPSGSWYNEQFF. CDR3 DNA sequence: TGTGCCAGCAGTTCCCCTAGCGGGAGTTGGTACAATGAGCAGTTCTTC.